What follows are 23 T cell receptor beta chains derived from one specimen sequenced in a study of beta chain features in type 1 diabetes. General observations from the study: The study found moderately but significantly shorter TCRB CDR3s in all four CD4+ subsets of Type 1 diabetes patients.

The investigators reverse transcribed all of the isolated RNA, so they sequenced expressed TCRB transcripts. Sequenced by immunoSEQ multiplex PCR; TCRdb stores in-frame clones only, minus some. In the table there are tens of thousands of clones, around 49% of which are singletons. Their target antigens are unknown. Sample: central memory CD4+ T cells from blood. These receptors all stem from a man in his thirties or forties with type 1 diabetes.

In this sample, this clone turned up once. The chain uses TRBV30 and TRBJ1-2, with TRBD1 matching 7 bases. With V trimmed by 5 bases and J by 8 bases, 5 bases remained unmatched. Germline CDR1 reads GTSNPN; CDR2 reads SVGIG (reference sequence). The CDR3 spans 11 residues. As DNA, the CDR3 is TGTGCCTGGGATACAGGGGTCGGCTACACCTTC. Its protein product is CAWDTGVGYTF.

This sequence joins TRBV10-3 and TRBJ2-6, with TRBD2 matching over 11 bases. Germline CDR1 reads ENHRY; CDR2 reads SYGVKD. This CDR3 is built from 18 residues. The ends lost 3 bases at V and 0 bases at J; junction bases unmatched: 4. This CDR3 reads CAISEILAGGSGANVLTF. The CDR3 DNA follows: TGTGCCATCAGTGAAATTCTAGCGGGGGGCTCTGGGGCCAACGTCCTGACTTTC.

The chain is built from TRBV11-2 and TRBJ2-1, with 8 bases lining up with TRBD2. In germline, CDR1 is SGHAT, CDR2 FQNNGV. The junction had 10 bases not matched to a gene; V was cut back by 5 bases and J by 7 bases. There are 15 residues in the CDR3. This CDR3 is CASSPGSGGGNEQFF. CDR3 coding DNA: TGTGCCAGCAGCCCCGGGTCGGGAGGGGGAAATGAGCAGTTCTTC.

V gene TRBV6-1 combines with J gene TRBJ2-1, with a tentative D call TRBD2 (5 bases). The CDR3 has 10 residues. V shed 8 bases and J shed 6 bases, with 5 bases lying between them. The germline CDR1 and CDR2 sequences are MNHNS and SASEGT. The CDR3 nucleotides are TGTGCCAGCCGGGGCAATGAGCAGTTCTTC. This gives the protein CASRGNEQFF.

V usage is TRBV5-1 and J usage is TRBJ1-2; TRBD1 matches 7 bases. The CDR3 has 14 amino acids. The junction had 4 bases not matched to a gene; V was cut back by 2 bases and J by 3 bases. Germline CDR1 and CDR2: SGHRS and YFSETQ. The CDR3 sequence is CASSFFGQDYGYTF. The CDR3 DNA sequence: TGCGCCAGCAGCTTCTTCGGACAGGACTATGGCTACACCTTC.

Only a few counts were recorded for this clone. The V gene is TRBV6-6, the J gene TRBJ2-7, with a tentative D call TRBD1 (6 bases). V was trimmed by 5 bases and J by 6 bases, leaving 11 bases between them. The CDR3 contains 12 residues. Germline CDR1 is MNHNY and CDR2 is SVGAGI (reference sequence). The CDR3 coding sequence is TGTGCCAGCAGTCCAGGGGTAGGCGAGCAGTACTTC. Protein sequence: CASSPGVGEQYF.

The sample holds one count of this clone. CDR3 nucleotides: TGTGCCAGCAGCCCTATGGGGGGGGGCACAGATACGCAGTATTTT. Protein: CASSPMGGGTDTQYF. This chain joins TRBV7-9 and TRBJ2-3; 7 bases map to TRBD2. The trim removed 5 bases at V and 1 base at J, leaving 6 bases unmatched. From germline, CDR1 is SEHNR and CDR2 FQNEAQ (reference sequence). CDR3 length: 15 amino acids.

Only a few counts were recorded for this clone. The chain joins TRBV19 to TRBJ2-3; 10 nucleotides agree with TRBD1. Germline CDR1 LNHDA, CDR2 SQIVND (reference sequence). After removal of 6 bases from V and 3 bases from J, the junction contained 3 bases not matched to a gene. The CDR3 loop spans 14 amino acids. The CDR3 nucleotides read TGTGCCAGTAGGCGGGACAGGGGAACAGATACGCAGTATTTT. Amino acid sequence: CASRRDRGTDTQYF.

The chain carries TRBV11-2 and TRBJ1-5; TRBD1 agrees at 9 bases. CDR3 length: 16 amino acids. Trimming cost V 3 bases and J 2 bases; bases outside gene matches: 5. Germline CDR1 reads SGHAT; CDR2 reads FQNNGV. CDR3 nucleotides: TGTGCCAGCAGCTTTGGGACAGGGCGGGGCAATCAGCCCCAGCATTTT. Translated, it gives CASSFGTGRGNQPQHF.

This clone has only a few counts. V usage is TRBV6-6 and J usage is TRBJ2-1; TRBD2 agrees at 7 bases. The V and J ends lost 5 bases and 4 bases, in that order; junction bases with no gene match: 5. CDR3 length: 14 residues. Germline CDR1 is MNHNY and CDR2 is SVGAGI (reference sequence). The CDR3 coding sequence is TGTGCCAGCAGTGAGGTAGCGGGTTACAATGAGCAGTTCTTC. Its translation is CASSEVAGYNEQFF.

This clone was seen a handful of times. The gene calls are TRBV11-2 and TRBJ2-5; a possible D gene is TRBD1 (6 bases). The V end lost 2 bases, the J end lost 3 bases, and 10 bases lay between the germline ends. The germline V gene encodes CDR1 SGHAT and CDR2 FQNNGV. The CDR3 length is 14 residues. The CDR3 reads CASSLNYREETQYF. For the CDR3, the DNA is TGTGCCAGCAGCTTAAATTACAGGGAAGAGACCCAGTACTTC. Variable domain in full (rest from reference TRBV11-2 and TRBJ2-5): EAGVAQSPRYKIIEKRQSVAFWCNPISGHATLYWYQQILGQGPKLLIQFQNNGVVDDSQLPKDRFSAERLKGVDSTLKIQPAKLEDSAVYLCASSLNYREETQYFGPGTRLLVL.

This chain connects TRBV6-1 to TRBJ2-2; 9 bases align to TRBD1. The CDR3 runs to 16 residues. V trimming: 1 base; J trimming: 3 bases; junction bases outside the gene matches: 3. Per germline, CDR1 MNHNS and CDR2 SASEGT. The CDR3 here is CASSEEGTGYTGELFF. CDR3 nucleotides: TGTGCCAGCAGTGAAGAGGGGACAGGGTACACCGGGGAGCTGTTTTTT.

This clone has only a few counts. In DNA form, the CDR3 reads TGCGCCAGCAGCGAGGACAGGGCGGAGGGCTACACCTTC. Its translation is CASSEDRAEGYTF. The chain combines TRBV5-1 with TRBJ1-2, with 8 bases lining up with TRBD1. Germline loops: CDR1 SGHRS, CDR2 YFSETQ. There are 13 residues in the CDR3. After removal of 4 bases from V and 8 bases from J, the junction contained 7 bases not matched to a gene.

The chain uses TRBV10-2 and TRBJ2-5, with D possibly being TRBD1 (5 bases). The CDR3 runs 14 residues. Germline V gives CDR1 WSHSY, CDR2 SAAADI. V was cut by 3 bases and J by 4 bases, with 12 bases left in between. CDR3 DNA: TGCGCCAGCAGTGATACTTGGGGCCGAGAGACCCAGTACTTC. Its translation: CASSDTWGRETQYF.

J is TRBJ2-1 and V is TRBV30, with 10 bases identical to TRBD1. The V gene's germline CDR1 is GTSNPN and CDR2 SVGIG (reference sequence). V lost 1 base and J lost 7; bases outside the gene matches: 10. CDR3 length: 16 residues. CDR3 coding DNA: TGTGCCTGGAGTGGCCCCGGGACAGGGGCAGGGAATGAGCAGTTCTTC. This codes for CAWSGPGTGAGNEQFF.

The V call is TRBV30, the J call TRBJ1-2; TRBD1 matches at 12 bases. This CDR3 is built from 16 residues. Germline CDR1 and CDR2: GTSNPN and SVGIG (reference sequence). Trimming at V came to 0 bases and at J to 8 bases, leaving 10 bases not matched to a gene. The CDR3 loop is CAWSVRGTGGAWGYTF. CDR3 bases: TGTGCCTGGAGTGTAAGAGGGACAGGGGGCGCTTGGGGCTACACCTTC.

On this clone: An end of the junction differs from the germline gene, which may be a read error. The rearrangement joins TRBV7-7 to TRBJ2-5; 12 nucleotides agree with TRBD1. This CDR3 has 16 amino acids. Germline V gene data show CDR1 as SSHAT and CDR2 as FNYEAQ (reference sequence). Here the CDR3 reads CASSLAGTGGPETQYF. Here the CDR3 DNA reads TGTGCTAGCAGCTTAGCGGGGACAGGGGGCCCAGAGACCCAGTACTTC.

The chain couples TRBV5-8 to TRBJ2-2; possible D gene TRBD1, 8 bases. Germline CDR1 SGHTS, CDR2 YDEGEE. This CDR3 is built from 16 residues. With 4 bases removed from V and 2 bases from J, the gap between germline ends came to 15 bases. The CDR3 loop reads CASSLHRGGNTGELFF. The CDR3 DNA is TGTGCCAGCAGCCTTCACAGGGGGGGAAACACCGGGGAGCTGTTTTTT.

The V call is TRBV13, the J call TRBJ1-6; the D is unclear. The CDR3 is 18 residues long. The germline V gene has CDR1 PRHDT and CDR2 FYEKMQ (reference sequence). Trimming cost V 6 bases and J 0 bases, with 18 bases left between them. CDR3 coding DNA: TGTGCCAGCAGGTTACAGTCTGAATCCAGCTCCTATAATTCACCCCTCCACTTT. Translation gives CASRLQSESSSYNSPLHF.

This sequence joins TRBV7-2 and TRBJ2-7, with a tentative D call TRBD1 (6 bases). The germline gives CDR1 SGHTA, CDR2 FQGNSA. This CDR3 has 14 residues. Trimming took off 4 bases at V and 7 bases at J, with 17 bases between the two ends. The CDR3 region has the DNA TGTGCCAGCAGCTCTAGACAGGCAAGGGGGGAGCAGTACTTC. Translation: CASSSRQARGEQYF.

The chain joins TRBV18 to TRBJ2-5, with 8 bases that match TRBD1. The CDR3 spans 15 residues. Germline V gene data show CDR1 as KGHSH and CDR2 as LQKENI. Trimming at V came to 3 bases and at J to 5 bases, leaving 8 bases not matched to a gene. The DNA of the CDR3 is TGTGCCAGCTCACCGTCCGGACAGGGAAGGGAGACCCAGTACTTC. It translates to CASSPSGQGRETQYF.

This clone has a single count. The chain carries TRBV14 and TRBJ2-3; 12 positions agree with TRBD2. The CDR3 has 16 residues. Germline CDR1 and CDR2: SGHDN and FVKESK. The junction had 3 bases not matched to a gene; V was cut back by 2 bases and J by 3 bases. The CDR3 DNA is TGTGCCAGCAGCCAACTAGCGGGGGGGACGACAGATACGCAGTATTTT. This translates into CASSQLAGGTTDTQYF.

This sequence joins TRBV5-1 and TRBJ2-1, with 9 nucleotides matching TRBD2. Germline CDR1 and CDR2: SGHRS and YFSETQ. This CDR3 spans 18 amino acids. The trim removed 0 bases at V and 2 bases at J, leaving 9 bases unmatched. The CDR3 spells CASSLVGLAGSPYNEQFF. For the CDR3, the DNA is TGCGCCAGCAGCTTGGTCGGCCTAGCGGGAAGCCCCTACAATGAGCAGTTCTTC.